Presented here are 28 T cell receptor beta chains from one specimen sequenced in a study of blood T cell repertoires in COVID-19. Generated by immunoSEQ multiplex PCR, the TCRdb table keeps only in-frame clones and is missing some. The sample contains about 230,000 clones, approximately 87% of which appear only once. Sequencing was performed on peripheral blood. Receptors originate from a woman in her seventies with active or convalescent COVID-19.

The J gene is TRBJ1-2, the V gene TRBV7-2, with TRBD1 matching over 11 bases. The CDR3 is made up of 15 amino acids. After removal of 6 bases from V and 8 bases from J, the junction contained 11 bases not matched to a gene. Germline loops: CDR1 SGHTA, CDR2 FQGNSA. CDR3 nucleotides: TGTGCCAGCAGGCCCTGGACAGGGGGCCTCAGCGGCTACACCTTC. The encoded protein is CASRPWTGGLSGYTF.

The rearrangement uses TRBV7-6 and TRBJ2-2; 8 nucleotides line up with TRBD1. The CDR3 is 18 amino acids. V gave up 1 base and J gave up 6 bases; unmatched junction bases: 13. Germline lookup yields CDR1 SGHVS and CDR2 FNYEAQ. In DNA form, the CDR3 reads TGTGCCAGCAGCTTAGGTGGTTCAGGGGGCATTATGTCCGGGGAGCTGTTTTTT. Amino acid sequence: CASSLGGSGGIMSGELFF. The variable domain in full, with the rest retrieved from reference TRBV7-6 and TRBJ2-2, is GAGVSQSPRYKVTKRGQDVALRCDPISGHVSLYWYRQALGQGPEFLTYFNYEAQQDKSGLPNDRFSAERPEGSISTLTIQRTEQRDSAMYRCASSLGGSGGIMSGELFFGEGSRLTVL.

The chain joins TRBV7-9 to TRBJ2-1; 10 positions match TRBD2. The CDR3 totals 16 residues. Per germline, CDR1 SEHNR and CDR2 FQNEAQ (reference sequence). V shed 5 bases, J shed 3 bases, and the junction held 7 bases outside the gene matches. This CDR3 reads CASSRVRTSGYNEQFF. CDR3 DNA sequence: TGTGCCAGCAGCAGAGTCCGGACTAGCGGCTACAATGAGCAGTTCTTC.

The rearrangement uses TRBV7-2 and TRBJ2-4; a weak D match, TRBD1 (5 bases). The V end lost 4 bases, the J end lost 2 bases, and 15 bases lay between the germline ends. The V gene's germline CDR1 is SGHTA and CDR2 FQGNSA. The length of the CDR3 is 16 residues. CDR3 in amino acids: CASSSLRARTKNIQYF. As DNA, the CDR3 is TGTGCCAGCAGCTCCCTCAGGGCGCGAACCAAAAACATTCAGTACTTC.

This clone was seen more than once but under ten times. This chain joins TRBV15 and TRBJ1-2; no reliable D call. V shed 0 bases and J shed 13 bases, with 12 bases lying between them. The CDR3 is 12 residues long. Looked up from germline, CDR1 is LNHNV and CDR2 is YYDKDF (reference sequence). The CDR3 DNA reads TGTGCCACCAGCAGAGAGACAAAAATGGCCACCTTC. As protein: CATSRETKMATF.

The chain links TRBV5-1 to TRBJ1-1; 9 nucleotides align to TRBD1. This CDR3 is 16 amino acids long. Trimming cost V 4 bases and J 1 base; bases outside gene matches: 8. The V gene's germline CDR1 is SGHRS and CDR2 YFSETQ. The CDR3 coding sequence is TGCGCCAGCAGCACGAGGACAGGGGCCCCGAACACTGAAGCTTTCTTT. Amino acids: CASSTRTGAPNTEAFF.

The DNA for the CDR3 is TGCGCCAGCAGCTCCACGGTCTACCAGCCCCAGCATTTT. Protein: CASSSTVYQPQHF. The chain employs TRBV4-1 and TRBJ1-5; no reliable D call. Trimming pared 5 bases from V and 7 bases from J, leaving 12 bases between. The CDR3 loop spans 13 amino acids. Per the germline V gene, CDR1 is MGHRA and CDR2 is YSYEKL.

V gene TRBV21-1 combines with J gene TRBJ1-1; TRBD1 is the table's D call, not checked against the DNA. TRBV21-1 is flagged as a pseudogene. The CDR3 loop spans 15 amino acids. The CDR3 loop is CASSKTQGGVTEAFF. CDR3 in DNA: TGTGCCAGCAGCAAGACACAGGGGGGGGTCACTGAAGCTTTCTTT.

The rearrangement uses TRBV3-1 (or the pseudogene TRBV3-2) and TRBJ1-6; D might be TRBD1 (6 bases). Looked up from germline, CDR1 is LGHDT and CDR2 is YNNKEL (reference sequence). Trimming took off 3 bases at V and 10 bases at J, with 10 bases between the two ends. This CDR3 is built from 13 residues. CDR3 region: CASSHSRGSPLHF. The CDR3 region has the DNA TGTGCCAGCAGCCATTCCAGGGGCTCACCCCTCCACTTT.

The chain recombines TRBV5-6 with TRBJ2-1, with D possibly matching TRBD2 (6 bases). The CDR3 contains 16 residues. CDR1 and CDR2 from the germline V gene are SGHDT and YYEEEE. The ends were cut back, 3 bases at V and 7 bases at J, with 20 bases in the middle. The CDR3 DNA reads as TGTGCCAGCAGCTGGAGGGTAGGGGCCCTTAGAAATGAGCAGTTCTTC. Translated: CASSWRVGALRNEQFF.

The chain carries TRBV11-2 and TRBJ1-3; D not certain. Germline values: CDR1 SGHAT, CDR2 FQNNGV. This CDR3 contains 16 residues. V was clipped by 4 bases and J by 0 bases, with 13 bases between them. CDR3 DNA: TGTGCCAGCAGCTCTATCCTAGTTCTCTCTGGAAACACCATATATTTT. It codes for CASSSILVLSGNTIYF. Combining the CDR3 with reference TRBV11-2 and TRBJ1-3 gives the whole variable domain EAGVAQSPRYKIIEKRQSVAFWCNPISGHATLYWYQQILGQGPKLLIQFQNNGVVDDSQLPKDRFSAERLKGVDSTLKIQPAKLEDSAVYLCASSSILVLSGNTIYFGEGSWLTVV.

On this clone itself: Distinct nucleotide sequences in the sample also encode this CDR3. The CDR3 spells CASSLGTGGYGYTF. The CDR3 DNA reads as TGCGCCAGCAGCTTGGGTACAGGAGGGTATGGCTACACCTTC. This sequence joins TRBV5-1 and TRBJ1-2; TRBD1 might be the D (5 bases). There are 14 residues in the CDR3. V shed 0 bases and J shed 5 bases, with 11 bases lying between them. Germline CDR1 SGHRS, CDR2 YFSETQ.

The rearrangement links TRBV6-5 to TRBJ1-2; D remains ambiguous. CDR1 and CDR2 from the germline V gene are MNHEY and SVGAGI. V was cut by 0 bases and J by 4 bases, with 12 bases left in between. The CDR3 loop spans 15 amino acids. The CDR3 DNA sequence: TGTGCCAGCAGTTACTCGACCGGGGTCCTCTATGGCTACACCTTC. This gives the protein CASSYSTGVLYGYTF.

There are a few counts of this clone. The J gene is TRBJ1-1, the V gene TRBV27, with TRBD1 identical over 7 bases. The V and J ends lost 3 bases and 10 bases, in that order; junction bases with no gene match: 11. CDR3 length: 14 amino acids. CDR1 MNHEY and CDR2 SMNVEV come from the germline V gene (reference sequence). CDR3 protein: CASSFLDDRDRAFF. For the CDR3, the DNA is TGTGCCAGCAGTTTCCTAGACGACAGGGACCGAGCTTTCTTT.

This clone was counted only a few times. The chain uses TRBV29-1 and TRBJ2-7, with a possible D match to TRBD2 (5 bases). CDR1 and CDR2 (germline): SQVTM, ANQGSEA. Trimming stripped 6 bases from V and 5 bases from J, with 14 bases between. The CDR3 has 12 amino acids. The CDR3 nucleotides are TGCAGCGTGGGGAGTGGGGAAAACGAGCAGTACTTC. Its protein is CSVGSGENEQYF.

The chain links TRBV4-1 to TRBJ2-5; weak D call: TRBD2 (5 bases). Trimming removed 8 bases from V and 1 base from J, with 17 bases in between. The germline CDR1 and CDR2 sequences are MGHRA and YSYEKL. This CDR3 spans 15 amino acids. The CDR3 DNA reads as TGCGCCAGCTCCGGATTAAGCGGCCCCCAAGAGACCCAGTACTTC. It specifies CASSGLSGPQETQYF.

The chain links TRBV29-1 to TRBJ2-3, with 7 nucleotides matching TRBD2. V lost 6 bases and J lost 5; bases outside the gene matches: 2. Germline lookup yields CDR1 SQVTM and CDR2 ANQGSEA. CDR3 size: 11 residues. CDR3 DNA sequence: TGCAGCGTGGGGGGGATAGATACGCAGTATTTT. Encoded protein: CSVGGIDTQYF.

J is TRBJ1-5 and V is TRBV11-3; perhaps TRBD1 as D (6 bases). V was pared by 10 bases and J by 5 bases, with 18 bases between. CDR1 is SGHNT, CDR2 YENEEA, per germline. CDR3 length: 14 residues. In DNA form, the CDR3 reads TGTGCCACCAAAAACAGGGATAGTTATCAGCCCCAGCATTTT. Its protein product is CATKNRDSYQPQHF. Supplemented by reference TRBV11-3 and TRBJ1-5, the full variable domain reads EAGVVQSPRYKIIEKKQPVAFWCNPISGHNTLYWYLQNLGQGPELLIRYENEEAVDDSQLPKDRFSAERLKGVDSTLKIQPAELGDSAVYLCATKNRDSYQPQHFGDGTRLSIL.

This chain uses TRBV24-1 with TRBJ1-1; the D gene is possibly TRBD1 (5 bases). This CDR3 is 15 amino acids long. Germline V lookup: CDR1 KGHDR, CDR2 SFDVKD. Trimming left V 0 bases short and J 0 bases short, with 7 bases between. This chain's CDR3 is CATSDLWGVNTEAFF. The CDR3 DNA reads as TGTGCCACCAGTGATTTGTGGGGGGTGAACACTGAAGCTTTCTTT.

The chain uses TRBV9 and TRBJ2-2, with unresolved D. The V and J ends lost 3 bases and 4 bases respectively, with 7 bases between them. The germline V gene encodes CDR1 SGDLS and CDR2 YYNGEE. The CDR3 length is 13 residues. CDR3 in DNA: TGTGCCAGCAGCGGAGAAGTCACCGGGGAGCTGTTTTTT. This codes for CASSGEVTGELFF.

The DNA of the CDR3 is TGTGCCAGCAGGGACAGGGTGAACACTGAAGCTTTCTTT. Translating it yields CASRDRVNTEAFF. The chain is built from TRBV6-5 and TRBJ1-1; TRBD1 aligns across 8 bases. Germline V gives CDR1 MNHEY, CDR2 SVGAGI. The CDR3 length is 13 residues. Unmatched junction bases numbered 0, after V lost 6 bases and J lost 0 bases.

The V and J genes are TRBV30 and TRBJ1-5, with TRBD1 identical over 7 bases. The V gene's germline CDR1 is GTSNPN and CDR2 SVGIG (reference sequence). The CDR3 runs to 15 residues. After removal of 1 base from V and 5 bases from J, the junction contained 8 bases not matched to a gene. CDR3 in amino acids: CAWSARQGLYQPQHF. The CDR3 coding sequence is TGTGCCTGGAGTGCCCGACAGGGTTTGTATCAGCCCCAGCATTTT.

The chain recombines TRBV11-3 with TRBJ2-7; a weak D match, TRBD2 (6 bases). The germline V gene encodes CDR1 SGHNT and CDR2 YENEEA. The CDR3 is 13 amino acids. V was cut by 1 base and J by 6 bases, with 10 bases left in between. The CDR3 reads CASSLVGGSEQYF. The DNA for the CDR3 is TGTGCCAGCAGCTTAGTCGGGGGAAGCGAGCAGTACTTC.

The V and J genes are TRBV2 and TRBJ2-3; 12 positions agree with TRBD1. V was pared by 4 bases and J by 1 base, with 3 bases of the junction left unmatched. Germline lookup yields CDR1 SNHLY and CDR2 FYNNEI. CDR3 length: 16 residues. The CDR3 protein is CASSAGTGGGTDTQYF. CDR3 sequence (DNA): TGTGCCAGCAGTGCCGGGACAGGGGGCGGCACAGATACGCAGTATTTT. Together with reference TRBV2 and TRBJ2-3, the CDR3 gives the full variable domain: EPEVTQTPSHQVTQMGQEVILRCVPISNHLYFYWYRQILGQKVEFLVSFYNNEISEKSEIFDDQFSVERPDGSNFTLKIRSTKLEDSAMYFCASSAGTGGGTDTQYFGPGTRLTVL.

In DNA, the CDR3 is TGTGCCAGTAGTCCTGGAGGGCGCAATCAGCCCCAGCATTTT. It specifies CASSPGGRNQPQHF. This chain connects TRBV19 to TRBJ1-5; D not certain. V was clipped by 5 bases and J by 2 bases, with 10 bases between them. The CDR3 contains 14 residues. Germline values: CDR1 LNHDA, CDR2 SQIVND (reference sequence).

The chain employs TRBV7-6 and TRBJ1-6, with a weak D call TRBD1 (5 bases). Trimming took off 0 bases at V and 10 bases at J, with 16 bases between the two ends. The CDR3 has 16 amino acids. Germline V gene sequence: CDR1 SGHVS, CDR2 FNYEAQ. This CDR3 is CASSLAVSGARSPLHF. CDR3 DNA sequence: TGTGCCAGCAGCTTAGCAGTATCTGGGGCTAGGTCACCCCTCCACTTT.

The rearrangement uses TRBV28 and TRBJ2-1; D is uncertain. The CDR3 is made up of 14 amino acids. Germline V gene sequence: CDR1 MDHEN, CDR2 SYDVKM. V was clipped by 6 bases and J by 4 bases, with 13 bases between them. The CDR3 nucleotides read TGTGCCAGCAGCCACGAGGTTCTTTACAATGAGCAGTTCTTC. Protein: CASSHEVLYNEQFF.

This CDR3 is CASSPLAGASYNEQFF. The DNA for the CDR3 is TGTGCCAGCAGTCCCTTGGCGGGTGCTTCCTACAATGAGCAGTTCTTC. The chain couples TRBV5-6 to TRBJ2-1; D might be TRBD2 (5 bases). Germline assignment: CDR1 SGHDT and CDR2 YYEEEE. V was clipped by 5 bases and J by 1 base, with 16 bases between them. The CDR3 consists of 16 residues.